This entry is about one TCR beta chain. Its antigen is still unknown. TCRdb independently ran MiXCR on the RT-PCR reads; one entry per CDR3 protein. The data contain some 500,000 distinct CDR3 sequences, roughly 23% of them singletons. The CDR3 is 16 amino acids. The V segment lost 4 bases and the J segment 5 bases; nucleotides outside the gene matches: 7. Germline CDR1 and CDR2: SGHVS and FQNEAQ. This record comes from a study of response to subunit inactivated influenza vaccine. Findings and limits, study-wide: Each seasonal flu vaccination may recruit only limited new T cells, authors suggested.

The chain couples TRBV7-8 to TRBJ2-1; 11 positions agree with TRBD2. The sequences come from CD4+ T cells sorted from PBMCs, collected around 5 days after vaccination. The TCR originated in a man in his fifties who received an inactivated influenza vaccine. CDR3 protein: CASSSSLAGADNEQFF. DNA of the CDR3: TGTGCCAGCAGCTCCTCACTAGCGGGGGCCGACAATGAGCAGTTCTTC.